This T cell receptor (beta chain) was sequenced during a study of radiation and T cells in renal cell carcinoma. Study-wide background: Nephrectomy followed 15 Gy stereotactic body radiation by 4 weeks. Study outcomes and limitations: From baseline, blood top tumor clonotypes peaked at 2 weeks post-radiation. Baseline intratumoral clonotype presence is unknown without pretreatment biopsies.

TCRdb keeps only in-frame clones here, not all; method: immunoSEQ multiplex PCR. The sample has 100,000 to 150,000 clones, about four fifths seen once. Described time point: blood 2 weeks post-SBRT. Treatment of the sample: 15 Gy SBRT to primary tumor, nephrectomy 4 weeks later. Clear cell pathology was present in this patient's renal cell carcinoma. This CDR3 is 13 amino acids long. V was shortened by 5 bases and J by 15 bases, with 17 bases between the two germline ends. Germline V gene sequence: CDR1 LNHDA, CDR2 SQIVND (reference sequence). This clone was detected only a few times. Its antigen is currently unknown.

This chain joins TRBV19 and TRBJ1-6; D not certain. The sequencing used blood, collected from a patient whose treatment included radiotherapy and nephrectomy. This clonotype originated in a man between 50 and 59 years old with renal cell carcinoma. CDR3 in amino acids: CASSPSSSTYLHF. The CDR3 DNA reads TGTGCCAGTAGTCCTAGCTCTAGCACCTACCTCCACTTT.